One sample yielded the 25 T cell receptor beta chains listed below, sequenced in a study of blood T cell repertoires in COVID-19. Data came from immunoSEQ multiplex PCR; TCRdb stores just in-frame clones and leaves some out. The data show under 300,000 clones, about 88% seen once. The source material was peripheral blood. All receptors come from a woman aged 70-85 years with active or convalescent COVID-19.

The chain employs TRBV10-3 and TRBJ2-1, with unresolved D. V shed 0 bases and J shed 12 bases, with 9 bases lying between them. CDR1 is ENHRY, CDR2 SYGVKD, per germline. This CDR3 has 12 amino acids. The CDR3: CAISESNGGQFF. The CDR3 bases are TGTGCCATCAGTGAGTCGAACGGCGGGCAGTTCTTC.

V usage is TRBV7-8 and J usage is TRBJ1-1, with D possibly TRBD1 on 6 matching bases. Per the germline V gene, CDR1 is SGHVS and CDR2 is FQNEAQ. The CDR3 is 14 residues long. V lost 5 bases and J 5 bases, leaving 15 bases between the germline ends. Here the CDR3 reads CASSTRRRGTEAFF. The CDR3 DNA is TGTGCCAGCAGCACTAGAAGAAGGGGGACTGAAGCTTTCTTT.

In this sample, this clone turned up once. J is TRBJ1-3 and V is TRBV7-3, with D uncertain. The CDR3 is 15 amino acids. Germline V CDR1 and CDR2: SGHTA, FQGTGA. The V gene lost 5 bases and the J gene lost 0 bases, with 11 bases spanning the gap. As DNA, the CDR3 is TGTGCCAGCAGCCCCCTGAGAGTCTCTGGAAACACCATATATTTT. This codes for CASSPLRVSGNTIYF.

The chain carries TRBV19 and TRBJ2-5, with TRBD1 matching 10 bases. The germline V gene has CDR1 LNHDA and CDR2 SQIVND (reference sequence). The CDR3 extends over 16 amino acids. V was clipped by 5 bases and J by 5 bases; unmatched bases: 11. The CDR3 DNA sequence: TGTGCCAGTAGTTCGGAAAACCGGGACAGGGGCGAGACCCAGTACTTC. This encodes CASSSENRDRGETQYF.

J is TRBJ2-3 and V is TRBV7-9, with TRBD1 matching over 11 bases. CDR1 and CDR2 (germline): SEHNR, FQNEAQ (reference sequence). Germline trimming cut 3 bases from V and 5 bases from J; bases unmatched to any gene: 4. There are 15 residues in the CDR3. For the CDR3, the DNA is TGTGCCAGCAGCTTTCCGGGACAGGGGGGAGATACGCAGTATTTT. This codes for CASSFPGQGGDTQYF. Full variable domain (remainder filled in from reference TRBV7-9 and TRBJ2-3): DTGVSQNPRHKITKRGQNVTFRCDPISEHNRLYWYRQTLGQGPEFLTYFQNEAQLEKSRLLSDRFSAERPKGSFSTLEIQRTEQGDSAMYLCASSFPGQGGDTQYFGPGTRLTVL.

The V call is TRBV10-3, the J call TRBJ2-1; D remains unclear. The CDR3 spans 13 residues. Germline CDR1 is ENHRY and CDR2 is SYGVKD. Trimming left V 7 bases short and J 5 bases short, with 12 bases between. The DNA for the CDR3 is TGTGCCATCACTCGGTCCTTAGACAATGAGCAGTTCTTC. Residues: CAITRSLDNEQFF.

This chain connects TRBV5-1 to TRBJ1-1, with TRBD1 as a possible D gene (5 bases). Germline CDR1 SGHRS, CDR2 YFSETQ. Trimming took off 3 bases at V and 0 bases at J, with 18 bases between the two ends. This CDR3 has 17 amino acids. The chain's CDR3 is CASSSPRTGGMNTEAFF. The CDR3 DNA sequence: TGCGCCAGCAGCTCTCCAAGGACGGGGGGTATGAACACTGAAGCTTTCTTT. Filled out from reference TRBV5-1 and TRBJ1-1, the complete variable domain reads KAGVTQTPRYLIKTRGQQVTLSCSPISGHRSVSWYQQTPGQGLQFLFEYFSETQRNKGNFPGRFSGRQFSNSRSEMNVSTLELGDSALYLCASSSPRTGGMNTEAFFGQGTRLTVV.

The rearrangement links TRBV6-2 or TRBV6-3 to TRBJ1-3; weak D call: TRBD1 (5 bases). V was pared by 5 bases and J by 5 bases, with 13 bases between. Germline loops: CDR1 MNHEY, CDR2 SVGEGT. The CDR3 is made up of 14 amino acids. CDR3 DNA: TGTGCCAGCAGTCCCGGGACTACGAGAAACACCATATATTTT. It specifies CASSPGTTRNTIYF.

This rearrangement joins TRBV7-2 to TRBJ1-1; TRBD1 might be the D (5 bases). This CDR3 region has 13 residues. CDR1 is SGHTA, CDR2 FQGNSA, per germline. V lost 2 bases, J lost 1 base, and 5 bases lay in between. In DNA form, the CDR3 reads TGTGCCAGCAGCTTACAGGGGAACACTGAAGCTTTCTTT. Translated: CASSLQGNTEAFF.

The CDR3 sequence is CASMGRSLHF. The DNA for the CDR3 is TGCGCCAGCATGGGGCGTTCCCTCCACTTT. The chain joins TRBV23-1 to TRBJ1-6; TRBD1 might be the D (5 bases). TRBV23-1 is assigned to the ORF class and has an uncertain function. The CDR3 is made up of 10 amino acids. V was shortened by 7 bases and J by 14 bases, with 9 bases between the two germline ends.

There are a few counts of this clone. The V and J genes are TRBV12-2 and TRBJ1-6. TRBV12-2 is marked as a pseudogene. This CDR3 has 16 residues. This CDR3 reads CASRFSWYLSPSPLHF. CDR3 bases: TGTGCAAGTCGCTTTAGTTGGTATCTGTCCCCGTCACCCCTCCACTTT.

The rearrangement joins TRBV20-1 to TRBJ1-1, with 11 bases identical to TRBD1. This CDR3 region has 19 residues. Germline V gene lookup returns CDR1 DFQATT and CDR2 SNEGSKA (reference sequence). V was clipped by 3 bases and J by 0 bases; unmatched bases: 15. The CDR3 protein is CSASGNLGTGGILNTEAFF. DNA for the CDR3: TGCAGTGCTAGTGGTAATCTCGGGACAGGGGGTATATTGAACACTGAAGCTTTCTTT.

This clone occurred once. The chain combines TRBV7-9 with TRBJ2-5, with 7 bases matching TRBD1. The CDR3 has 15 residues. V lost 5 bases to trimming and J lost 4 bases; unmatched junction nucleotides: 10. Looked up from germline, CDR1 is SEHNR and CDR2 is FQNEAQ (reference sequence). The CDR3 sequence: CASSRARGMLETQYF. The DNA of the CDR3 is TGTGCCAGCAGCCGAGCCAGGGGGATGTTAGAGACCCAGTACTTC.

The CDR3, as DNA: TGTGCCATCAGAGGTGACTCGGGCAATCAGCCCCAGCATTTT. Its protein product is CAIRGDSGNQPQHF. This rearrangement joins TRBV10-3 to TRBJ1-5, with D hard to call. This CDR3 is 14 amino acids long. Trimming pared 6 bases from V and 2 bases from J, leaving 11 bases between. The V gene's germline CDR1 is ENHRY and CDR2 SYGVKD.

The genes are TRBV9 and TRBJ2-3, with 11 bases fitting TRBD2. Germline-derived CDR1 and CDR2 are SGDLS and YYNGEE. The CDR3 is 16 residues long. The J segment lost 5 bases and the V segment lost 6 bases, leaving 11 bases of the junction unmatched. The CDR3 DNA reads TGTGCCAGCACCCAGGGGGTAGCGGGGGGGCAAGATACGCAGTATTTT. Translated, it gives CASTQGVAGGQDTQYF.

The gene calls are TRBV6-6 and TRBJ2-7, with TRBD1 matching 7 bases. Germline V gene sequence: CDR1 MNHNY, CDR2 SVGAGI (reference sequence). The junction had 6 bases not matched to a gene; V was cut back by 0 bases and J by 4 bases. This CDR3 comprises 15 residues. The CDR3 here is CASSYSRQGNYEQYF. CDR3 nucleotides: TGTGCCAGCAGTTACTCTCGACAGGGAAATTACGAGCAGTACTTC.

The V and J genes are TRBV5-4 and TRBJ1-1, with 10 bases identical to TRBD1. This CDR3 is 13 amino acids long. Germline CDR1 reads SGHNT; CDR2 reads YYREEE (reference sequence). The V segment lost 7 bases and the J segment 11 bases; nucleotides outside the gene matches: 11. This chain's CDR3 is CASSPDRGQVAFF. CDR3 bases: TGTGCCAGCTCTCCCGACAGGGGGCAGGTTGCTTTCTTT.

The rearrangement joins TRBV24-1 to TRBJ1-2; 11 bases agree with TRBD1. The CDR3 totals 15 residues. V gave up 5 bases and J gave up 4 bases; unmatched junction bases: 5. CDR1 and CDR2 from the germline V gene are KGHDR and SFDVKD. In DNA, the CDR3 is TGTGCCACCAGTGCCCGGGACAGGGGGAGCTATGGCTACACCTTC. Translating it yields CATSARDRGSYGYTF.

The V gene is TRBV7-9, the J gene TRBJ1-1; weak D call: TRBD1 (6 bases). Germline-derived CDR1 and CDR2 are SEHNR and FQNEAQ (reference sequence). The CDR3 spans 14 residues. Trimming took off 2 bases at V and 5 bases at J, with 12 bases between the two ends. CDR3 sequence (DNA): TGTGCCAGCAGCTTAATGGGGGCAGCAACTGAAGCTTTCTTT. This translates into CASSLMGAATEAFF.

This clone was seen once. The rearrangement links TRBV4-3 to TRBJ1-1; D uncertain. Per the germline V gene, CDR1 is LGHNA and CDR2 is YSLEER. Trimming removed 6 bases at V and 0 bases at J, with 8 bases between. The CDR3 covers 13 residues. The CDR3 reads CASRGGLNTEAFF. CDR3 DNA: TGCGCCAGCAGAGGCGGCCTGAACACTGAAGCTTTCTTT.

The chain uses TRBV11-2 and TRBJ1-5; no firm D call. Trimming cost V 5 bases and J 1 base, with 12 bases left between them. CDR3 length: 15 residues. CDR1 and CDR2 (germline): SGHAT, FQNNGV. The CDR3 region has the DNA TGTGCCAGCAGCGCCGGTACTAGCAGCAATCAGCCCCAGCATTTT. This sequence encodes CASSAGTSSNQPQHF. The full variable domain, rest sourced from reference TRBV11-2 and TRBJ1-5, is EAGVAQSPRYKIIEKRQSVAFWCNPISGHATLYWYQQILGQGPKLLIQFQNNGVVDDSQLPKDRFSAERLKGVDSTLKIQPAKLEDSAVYLCASSAGTSSNQPQHFGDGTRLSIL.

V and J are TRBV7-8 and TRBJ1-5; TRBD1 matches 8 bases. The CDR3 is 17 amino acids. From germline, CDR1 is SGHVS and CDR2 FQNEAQ. V was pared by 0 bases and J by 6 bases, with 10 bases of the junction left unmatched. The CDR3 nucleotides read TGTGCCAGCAGCTTAGCGCTTACAGGGGGGAGCGGTCAGCCCCAGCATTTT. It is translated as CASSLALTGGSGQPQHF.

This chain connects TRBV10-3 to TRBJ2-4, with 7 bases lining up with TRBD2. The CDR3 consists of 16 residues. Looked up from germline, CDR1 is ENHRY and CDR2 is SYGVKD. V lost 3 bases and J lost 7; bases outside the gene matches: 12. Here the CDR3 DNA reads TGTGCCATCAGTGACGGTAGGGCGGGAGAGGGGAACATTCAGTACTTC. Translating gives CAISDGRAGEGNIQYF.

This clone was seen only once. This chain joins TRBV18 and TRBJ2-3, with TRBD1 matching 11 bases. This CDR3 spans 16 amino acids. V lost 0 bases and J lost 4; bases outside the gene matches: 3. Germline V gives CDR1 KGHSH, CDR2 LQKENI. This CDR3 reads CASSPPGQGVSDTQYF. DNA of the CDR3: TGTGCCAGCTCACCACCGGGACAGGGGGTCTCAGATACGCAGTATTTT.

The table lists this clone with a few counts. The chain carries TRBV5-1 and TRBJ1-3; 7 nucleotides match TRBD1. V was clipped by 2 bases and J by 8 bases; unmatched bases: 1. The germline V gene has CDR1 SGHRS and CDR2 YFSETQ. The CDR3 contains 12 residues. The CDR3 spells CASSLTGDTIYF. The CDR3 DNA reads TGCGCCAGCAGCTTAACAGGGGACACCATATATTTT.